Presented here are 15 T cell receptor beta chains from one specimen sequenced in a study of brain T cells in children with intractable seizures. The method was immunoSEQ multiplex PCR; TCRdb's version includes in-frame clones alone and lacks a portion of them. Here the sample spans about 340,000 clones, over 90% being singletons. Indicated time point: blood from clinic visit 5 months post-surgery; TSC patient then seizure free. Source: peripheral blood, taken about 5 months after surgery. These receptors originate from a boy in the first two years of life with tuberous sclerosis and intractable seizures.

The chain recombines TRBV4-1 with TRBJ1-1; 10 bases agree with TRBD1. Germline V lookup: CDR1 MGHRA, CDR2 YSYEKL. The CDR3 runs 15 residues. The V and J ends lost 4 bases and 5 bases, in that order; junction bases with no gene match: 7. CDR3 loop: CASSRTGTGETEAFF. CDR3 sequence (DNA): TGCGCCAGCAGCCGCACCGGGACAGGGGAAACTGAAGCTTTCTTT.

The chain uses TRBV5-1 and TRBJ2-3, with D tentatively TRBD2 (6 bases). The CDR3 loop spans 15 amino acids. Germline lookup yields CDR1 SGHRS and CDR2 YFSETQ. Trimming took off 4 bases at V and 2 bases at J, with 14 bases between the two ends. CDR3 sequence (DNA): TGCGCCAGCAGCGGTAGGTGGGAGGACACAGATACGCAGTATTTT. Translating gives CASSGRWEDTDTQYF.

The chain uses TRBV7-3 and TRBJ1-1; D not resolved. Trimming cost V 0 bases and J 0 bases, with 8 bases left between them. Germline V gene lookup returns CDR1 SGHTA and CDR2 FQGTGA. This CDR3 has 15 amino acids. The CDR3 sequence: CASSLTGAMNTEAFF. CDR3 DNA: TGTGCCAGCAGCTTAACTGGTGCTATGAACACTGAAGCTTTCTTT. The full variable domain, with the rest looked up from reference TRBV7-3 and TRBJ1-1, is GAGVSQTPSNKVTEKGKYVELRCDPISGHTALYWYRQSLGQGPEFLIYFQGTGAADDSGLPNDRFFAVRPEGSVSTLKIQRTERGDSAVYLCASSLTGAMNTEAFFGQGTRLTVV.

V and J are TRBV7-8 and TRBJ1-4; 8 bases agree with TRBD1. CDR3 length: 15 residues. CDR1 and CDR2 from the germline V gene are SGHVS and FQNEAQ. V was clipped by 5 bases and J by 8 bases; unmatched bases: 10. CDR3 loop: CASSTTQGAGEKLFF. Here the CDR3 DNA reads TGTGCCAGCAGCACAACTCAGGGGGCTGGAGAAAAACTGTTTTTT.

The CDR3 here is CASGATLAPSYNEQFF. CDR3 sequence (DNA): TGTGCTAGTGGCGCCACACTAGCGCCTTCCTACAATGAGCAGTTCTTC. The rearrangement links TRBV12-5 to TRBJ2-1; 7 nucleotides match TRBD2. The trim removed 6 bases at V and 1 base at J, leaving 9 bases unmatched. The CDR3 has 16 residues. The germline CDR1 and CDR2 sequences are LGHNT and FRNRAP. Filled out from reference TRBV12-5 and TRBJ2-1, the complete variable domain reads DARVTQTPRHKVTEMGQEVTMRCQPILGHNTVFWYRQTMMQGLELLAYFRNRAPLDDSGMPKDRFSAEMPDATLATLKIQPSEPRDSAVYFCASGATLAPSYNEQFFGPGTRLTVL.

The rearrangement uses TRBV28 and TRBJ2-2; 7 nucleotides match TRBD1. V lost 0 bases to trimming and J lost 4 bases; unmatched junction nucleotides: 2. CDR3 size: 15 residues. Looked up from germline, CDR1 is MDHEN and CDR2 is SYDVKM. This CDR3 is CASSLWTGPTGELFF. Written as DNA, the CDR3 is TGTGCCAGCAGTTTATGGACAGGGCCCACCGGGGAGCTGTTTTTT.

The V and J genes are TRBV29-1 and TRBJ2-7; D perhaps matches TRBD1 (6 bases). With 2 bases removed from V and 3 bases from J, the gap between germline ends came to 11 bases. CDR3 length: 13 amino acids. Germline V gene lookup returns CDR1 SQVTM and CDR2 ANQGSEA. CDR3 residues: CSVETGSGYEQYF. In DNA, the CDR3 is TGCAGCGTTGAAACAGGGTCGGGCTACGAGCAGTACTTC.

The table lists this clone with a count of one. This chain uses TRBV2 with TRBJ1-6; D may be TRBD1 (6 bases). Germline V gene lookup returns CDR1 SNHLY and CDR2 FYNNEI. The germline V and J ends were trimmed by 6 bases and 0 bases, with 12 bases remaining between them. The CDR3 covers 16 residues. The CDR3 loop is CASSGGGSSYNSPLHF. The CDR3 bases are TGTGCCAGCAGCGGAGGGGGGAGCTCCTATAATTCACCCCTCCACTTT.

V and J are TRBV28 and TRBJ2-5; no reliable D call. Trimming cost V 4 bases and J 0 bases, with 6 bases left between them. The CDR3 extends over 13 amino acids. CDR1 and CDR2 (germline): MDHEN, SYDVKM. This CDR3 is CASSWADQETQYF. The CDR3, as DNA: TGTGCCAGCAGTTGGGCAGACCAAGAGACCCAGTACTTC.

This chain connects TRBV27 to TRBJ1-6; TRBD1 matches at 8 bases. Germline CDR1 reads MNHEY; CDR2 reads SMNVEV (reference sequence). The CDR3 has 14 residues. CDR3: CVFAGTGPWSPLHF. The CDR3, as DNA: TGTGTCTTTGCCGGGACAGGCCCTTGGTCACCCCTCCACTTT.

The chain combines TRBV5-6 with TRBJ2-7; no firm D call. V dropped 2 bases and J dropped 6 bases, with 12 bases sitting between them. There are 13 residues in the CDR3. In germline, CDR1 is SGHDT, CDR2 YYEEEE. DNA for the CDR3: TGTGCCAGCAGCTTCCCGGCGGCGTCCGAGCAGTACTTC. This codes for CASSFPAASEQYF.

The CDR3: CASSTLQGDTEAFF. The DNA of the CDR3 is TGCGCCAGCAGCACATTACAGGGGGACACTGAAGCTTTCTTT. The V call is TRBV4-1, the J call TRBJ1-1; 8 bases are shared with TRBD1. The CDR3 consists of 14 residues. CDR1 MGHRA and CDR2 YSYEKL come from the germline V gene. With V trimmed by 5 bases and J by 3 bases, 5 bases remained unmatched.

The rearrangement uses TRBV19 and TRBJ2-7, with 8 nucleotides matching TRBD2. The CDR3 covers 14 residues. Per the germline V gene, CDR1 is LNHDA and CDR2 is SQIVND (reference sequence). J lost 7 bases, V lost 4 bases, and 9 bases had no gene match. The CDR3 DNA follows: TGTGCCAGTAGTACAGGGCGCGGGGGGCGAGAGCAGTACTTC. This sequence encodes CASSTGRGGREQYF. Complete variable domain (other parts from reference TRBV19 and TRBJ2-7): DGGITQSPKYLFRKEGQNVTLSCEQNLNHDAMYWYRQDPGQGLRLIYYSQIVNDFQKGDIAEGYSVSREKKESFPLTVTSAQKNPTAFYLCASSTGRGGREQYFGPGTRLTVT.

The gene calls are TRBV15 and TRBJ2-3; perhaps TRBD1 as D (6 bases). In germline, CDR1 is LNHNV, CDR2 YYDKDF (reference sequence). V gave up 0 bases and J gave up 0 bases, with 7 bases separating them. This CDR3 has 15 residues. CDR3 sequence reads: CATSREGASTDTQYF. Here the CDR3 DNA reads TGTGCCACCAGCAGAGAGGGGGCAAGCACAGATACGCAGTATTTT.

This chain connects TRBV3-1 (or the pseudogene TRBV3-2) to TRBJ2-3; D possibly corresponds to TRBD1 (6 bases). Germline V CDR1 and CDR2: LGHDT, YNNKEL (reference sequence). The V and J ends lost 1 base and 3 bases respectively, with 11 bases between them. This CDR3 has 15 amino acids. The CDR3 loop reads CASSQVGAATDTQYF. CDR3 DNA sequence: TGTGCCAGCAGCCAAGTGGGGGCCGCGACAGATACGCAGTATTTT.